This T cell receptor beta chain came from a study of blood T cell repertoires in COVID-19 (dated by TCRdb to 2018 to 2021). Looking at the study overall: Collaborator samples came from the United States, Italy and Spain and covered acute and convalescent phases of COVID-19. The prospective study material was composed of cDNA or gDNA derived from T cells, B-cell-depleted T cells, or PBMCs. Subjects who had been exposed to COVID-19, were actively infected with it, or had recovered from it provided the deeply sampled blood TCRbeta repertoires that made up the dataset. A freely available public database, intended as a resource for researchers studying the immune response to SARS-CoV-2, is where the repertoires were released. Samples were obtained from the ongoing ImmuneRACE study (first 160 participants) and from some 1,300 subjects provided by 6 global collaborators. The sample metadata nearly always contained a de-identified subject ID, COVID-19 status, age in years and sex. Where available, HLA class I and class II types were obtained from metadata supplied by the sample provider rather than from assay-based typing. What the work shows at the level of the full study, not this receptor alone: How much clinical and demographic metadata was included differed by source and by participant, and the metadata was provided uncurated.

There are 19 amino acids in the CDR3, from cysteine to phenylalanine inclusive. Only the CDR3 DNA is retained, 57 bases long and in frame from the first base. Via the germline V gene (reference sequence), CDR1 is MNHNY and CDR2 SVGAGI. A distance of 23 bases separates the germline ends of V and J, which lose 5 bases and 3 bases respectively. A second Seattle source provided samples from volunteer blood donors who had recovered from COVID-19. Whole blood was collected in K2EDTA tubes by collaborating institutions according to the institutions' own protocols. For TCRbeta analysis, collaborators shipped samples in one of three forms: frozen whole blood, isolated PBMCs, or DNA extracted from either of those sample types. Notes on this clone: What this receptor recognizes is not known. The record has no base qualities; no much larger clone is one base away.

The immunoSEQ Assay, a bias-controlled multiplex PCR, was used to amplify TCRbeta CDR3 regions from genomic DNA. In the original analysis: Within the assay, amplification of reference gene primers was used to estimate how many nucleated cells each sample contained. To quantify the absolute abundance of each unique TCRbeta CDR3 rearrangement, sequence reads were collapsed and filtered. Productive Simpson clonality was computed per sample as the square root of Simpson's diversity index over productive rearrangements. TCRdb re-hosts the immuneACCESS table, in-frame sequences only. Its copies lack some clones; in the studies checked, an unresolved V gene accounts for under half of them, and the cause for the rest is not known. Clone size and V and J calls were adopted from that table, with D and trimming inferred from the DNA. The sample table records about 180,000 clones; 80% to 90% of these occur just once. Of the sample, roughly 2% is held by the ten largest clones.

The sample consisted of peripheral blood. This TCR derives from a man younger than 30 who had recovered from COVID-19. Rearrangement joined TRBV6-6 to TRBJ1-6; TRBD1 is perhaps the D gene, given 6 matching bases. Read as DNA, the sequence is TGTGCCAGCAGTCCGACCGGCAGGGGCCTTTCCCTCTATAATTCACCCCTCCACTTT. This translates into CASSPTGRGLSLYNSPLHF.